The 5 T cell receptor beta chains presented below share a single source sample, sequenced in a study of blood T cell repertoires in COVID-19. This table comes from immunoSEQ multiplex PCR, and its TCRdb copy is limited to in-frame clones, with some not included. This sample has about 210,000 clones, with roughly 77% found just once. The sequenced sample consisted of PBMCs or T cells enriched from blood (not recorded which). The receptors stem from a man in his forties or fifties who had recovered from COVID-19.

This chain links TRBV19 with TRBJ2-1, with 9 positions matching TRBD2. CDR1 is LNHDA and CDR2 is SQIVND in the germline V gene (reference sequence). V dropped 2 bases and J dropped 9; count of bases not matched to a gene: 8. The CDR3 contains 15 residues. CDR3 coding DNA: TGTGCCAGTAGTATATTAAGCGGGGGGTACTCTGAGCAGTTCTTC. It yields the protein CASSILSGGYSEQFF.

This chain connects TRBV19 to TRBJ1-5; D possibly corresponds to TRBD1 (6 bases). The CDR3 is 15 residues long. The V end lost 4 bases, the J end lost 0 bases, and 10 bases lay between the germline ends. Germline-derived CDR1 and CDR2 are LNHDA and SQIVND (reference sequence). The CDR3 spells CASSRQGYSNQPQHF. In DNA, the CDR3 is TGTGCCAGTAGTAGGCAGGGGTATAGCAATCAGCCCCAGCATTTT.

The V call is TRBV5-8, the J call TRBJ1-1, with 8 bases that match TRBD1. The trim removed 2 bases at V and 5 bases at J, leaving 14 bases unmatched. CDR3 length equals 17 residues. Germline V gives CDR1 SGHTS, CDR2 YDEGEE. The CDR3 nucleotides are TGTGCCAGCAGCTTCATGGTAACCGGACAGGGATGGACTGAAGCTTTCTTT. It specifies CASSFMVTGQGWTEAFF.

The chain employs TRBV29-1 and TRBJ2-1, with TRBD2 matching 11 bases. The CDR3 runs to 16 residues. CDR1 is SQVTM and CDR2 is ANQGSEA in the germline V gene. V shed 1 base and J 5 bases; nucleotides not matched to a gene: 7. CDR3 in DNA: TGCAGCGTTGAAGTACTAGCGGGGGCGTTAAACAATGAGCAGTTCTTC. Its translation: CSVEVLAGALNNEQFF.

The chain carries TRBV10-3 and TRBJ1-5, with D maybe TRBD1 (5 bases). Germline lookup yields CDR1 ENHRY and CDR2 SYGVKD. Trimming shortened V by 9 bases and J by 5 bases, and 14 bases separated the two germline ends. This CDR3 region has 13 residues. CDR3 region: CAIRTSTDQPQHF. CDR3 DNA sequence: TGTGCCATAAGGACAAGTACCGATCAGCCCCAGCATTTT.